These 26 T cell receptor beta chains share one sample of origin, sequenced in a study of metastatic and nonmetastatic thyroid tumors. Using MiXCR, TCRdb reanalyzed the PCR reads. The sample carries tens of thousands of clones, approximately 15% recorded once. Thyroid surgery was performed in patients who had received no treatment beforehand. Material for sequencing was blood. The receptor source for this set is a female donor with papillary thyroid cancer or a benign thyroid nodule (not recorded which). Some clones in this sample may be carry-over from other donors' samples.

In its sample, this clone was seen a few times. The J gene is TRBJ2-2, the V gene TRBV10-1; 13 bases line up with TRBD2. The CDR3 length is 15 residues. Unmatched junction bases numbered 3, after V lost 5 bases and J lost 6 bases. The V gene's germline CDR1 is WNHNN and CDR2 SYGVQD (reference sequence). The CDR3 here is CASSLGLAGSGELFF. The CDR3 bases are TGCGCCAGCAGTTTGGGACTAGCGGGATCCGGGGAGCTGTTTTTT.

This clone was counted many times. This chain joins TRBV18 and TRBJ2-7; D is unclear. The CDR3 sequence is 13 residues long. From germline, CDR1 is KGHSH and CDR2 LQKENI. V was cut by 3 bases and J by 3 bases, with 9 bases left in between. The CDR3 coding sequence is TGTGCCAGCTCACCTTTGGCGGACTACGAGCAGTACTTC. Amino acids: CASSPLADYEQYF. The variable domain in full, with the rest retrieved from reference TRBV18 and TRBJ2-7, is NAGVMQNPRHLVRRRGQEARLRCSPMKGHSHVYWYRQLPEEGLKFMVYLQKENIIDESGMPKERFSAEFPKEGPSILRIQQVVRGDSAAYFCASSPLADYEQYFGPGTRLTVT.

The table lists this clone with many counts. This sequence joins TRBV3-1 and TRBJ2-5, with a possible D match to TRBD2 (5 bases). The germline V gene encodes CDR1 LGHDT and CDR2 YNNKEL (reference sequence). There are 15 residues in the CDR3. The ends were cut back, 2 bases at V and 1 base at J, with 11 bases in the middle. DNA for the CDR3: TGTGCCAGCAGCCAATTCGGCGGGCGCCAAGAGACCCAGTACTTC. Amino acid sequence: CASSQFGGRQETQYF.

This clone came up a few times. The CDR3 does not close with the conserved phenylalanine or tryptophan, likely indicating a read error. The chain combines TRBV28 with TRBJ1-2; D gene uncertain. Looked up from germline, CDR1 is MDHEN and CDR2 is SYDVKM. Trimming left V 5 bases short and J 4 bases short, with 14 bases between. The CDR3 has 14 amino acids. DNA for the CDR3: TGTGCCAGCAGTGCCGGGGTGTTTACCTATGGCTACACCTCC. Its translation is CASSAGVFTYGYTS.

In its sample, this clone was seen a few times. A much more abundant neighbour one base away suggests this may be a read error. This sample includes further DNA sequences coding for the same CDR3. This chain connects TRBV7-6 to TRBJ2-1; the D is unclear. V was cut by 1 base and J by 2 bases, with 12 bases left in between. CDR3 size: 16 residues. Germline V gives CDR1 SGHVS, CDR2 FNYEAQ. The CDR3 loop reads CASSLGTGVPYNEQFF. In DNA, the CDR3 is TGTGCCAGCAGCTTAGGCACTGGGGTTCCCTACAATGAGCAGTTCTTC.

Ten or more counts support this clone. CDR3 residues: CATSRDITGDNTGELFF. The CDR3 nucleotides are TGTGCCACCAGCAGAGATATCACAGGAGACAACACCGGGGAGCTGTTTTTT. The chain uses TRBV15 and TRBJ2-2, with D possibly matching TRBD1 (5 bases). The germline V gene has CDR1 LNHNV and CDR2 YYDKDF (reference sequence). The CDR3 contains 17 residues. Trimming cost V 0 bases and J 2 bases, with 13 bases left between them. The variable domain in full, with the rest retrieved from reference TRBV15 and TRBJ2-2, is DAMVIQNPRYQVTQFGKPVTLSCSQTLNHNVMYWYQQKSSQAPKLLFHYYDKDFNNEADTPDNFQSRRPNTSFCFLDIRSPGLGDTAMYLCATSRDITGDNTGELFFGEGSRLTVL.

The sample holds many counts of this clone. The chain carries TRBV6-1 and TRBJ2-7, with 8 bases aligning to TRBD1. V lost 4 bases to trimming and J lost 5 bases; unmatched junction nucleotides: 10. The CDR3 totals 15 residues. CDR1 and CDR2 from the germline V gene are MNHNS and SASEGT. The CDR3 region has the DNA TGTGCCAGCAGTGTCGGAGGACAGGGTTCTGACGAGCAGTACTTC. Amino acid sequence: CASSVGGQGSDEQYF.

This clone was observed many times. The DNA of the CDR3 is TGTGCCAGCAGCTTGGCCGGGTACAGACCTAACTATGGCTACACCTTC. This gives the protein CASSLAGYRPNYGYTF. The genes are TRBV5-5 and TRBJ1-2; D is ambiguous. CDR1 and CDR2 from the germline V gene are SGHKS and YYEKEE (reference sequence). V lost 0 bases and J lost 0, with 12 bases in between. The CDR3 sequence is 16 residues long.

The table lists this clone with many counts. J is TRBJ1-1 and V is TRBV20-1, with a weak D call TRBD1 (5 bases). From germline, CDR1 is DFQATT and CDR2 SNEGSKA (reference sequence). The CDR3 is 15 residues long. Trimming shortened V by 1 base and J by 4 bases, and 16 bases separated the two germline ends. CDR3 sequence: CSARAHLGQGTEAFF. The CDR3 DNA reads TGCAGTGCTAGAGCCCATCTGGGTCAGGGCACTGAAGCTTTCTTT.

J is TRBJ2-7 and V is TRBV11-1, with 8 bases lining up with TRBD2. The ends lost 5 bases at V and 3 bases at J; junction bases unmatched: 18. There are 18 residues in the CDR3. The germline gives CDR1 SGHAT, CDR2 FQDESV (reference sequence). The chain's CDR3 is CASSLGGSGTSRGYEQYF. The DNA of the CDR3 is TGTGCCAGCAGCCTAGGTGGCTCCGGGACTAGTCGTGGCTACGAGCAGTACTTC.

This clone has ten or more counts. V and J are TRBV3-1 and TRBJ2-4, with 9 bases fitting TRBD1. The CDR3 runs to 16 residues. Losses at the gene ends were 4 bases for V and 3 bases for J; bases not matched to a gene: 7. The germline V gene encodes CDR1 LGHDT and CDR2 YNNKEL (reference sequence). For the CDR3, the DNA is TGTGCCAGCAGCCTAAACCTGGGACAGGGCAAAAACATTCAGTACTTC. Amino acid sequence: CASSLNLGQGKNIQYF.

V and J are TRBV5-1 and TRBJ1-2, with 7 bases lining up with TRBD1. This CDR3 contains 14 residues. J lost 4 bases, V lost 4 bases, and 7 bases had no gene match. CDR1 is SGHRS, CDR2 YFSETQ, per germline. The CDR3 coding sequence is TGCGCCAGCAGCACCGGGACAGTCAGCTATGGCTACACCTTC. It encodes CASSTGTVSYGYTF.

This clone was found many times. A much larger clone differs from this one at a single base, so this may be a read error. The chain links TRBV11-2 to TRBJ2-5; D not resolved. The CDR3 has 15 amino acids. Germline-derived CDR1 and CDR2 are SGHAT and FQNNGV. The CDR3 spells CASSLGWVGEETRYF. CDR3 DNA: TGTGCCAGCAGCTTAGGTTGGGTTGGAGAGGAGACCCGGTACTTC.

This clone has at least ten counts. The chain employs TRBV4-2 and TRBJ1-5; D call uncertain. Per the germline V gene, CDR1 is LGHNA and CDR2 is YNFKEQ. The CDR3 consists of 15 residues. V lost 0 bases and J lost 3, with 9 bases in between. The chain's CDR3 is CASSQEGVPNQPQHF. For the CDR3, the DNA is TGTGCCAGCAGCCAAGAGGGCGTTCCCAATCAGCCCCAGCATTTT.

This clone turned up a few times. The J gene is TRBJ2-1, the V gene TRBV28; D is undetermined. Per the germline V gene, CDR1 is MDHEN and CDR2 is SYDVKM. The length of the CDR3 is 13 residues. Deletions cut 5 bases from V and 4 bases from J, with 9 bases between. The CDR3 spells CASSQSRYNEQFF. In nucleotides, the CDR3 is TGTGCCAGCAGTCAGTCCAGATACAATGAGCAGTTCTTC.

This clone was picked up a small number of times. This chain joins TRBV10-1 and TRBJ2-7; D not certain. Trimming pared 6 bases from V and 5 bases from J, leaving 17 bases between. The CDR3 sequence is 14 residues long. Germline V CDR1 and CDR2: WNHNN, SYGVQD (reference sequence). Here the CDR3 reads CASSPNPGIHEQYF. The CDR3 DNA is TGCGCCAGCAGCCCTAACCCCGGAATCCACGAGCAGTACTTC.

This clone was counted many times. The rearrangement joins TRBV2 to TRBJ1-4, with TRBD1 matching 7 bases. V gave up 3 bases and J gave up 11 bases; unmatched junction bases: 12. Germline V lookup: CDR1 SNHLY, CDR2 FYNNEI. The length of the CDR3 is 15 residues. CDR3 sequence (DNA): TGTGCCAGCAGTGATCGCGGACAGGTTTCTGAGAAACTGTTTTTT. It is translated as CASSDRGQVSEKLFF.

As for this clone: A much larger clone lies a single base off, so this may be a read error. The chain carries TRBV20-1 and TRBJ1-2; D is unresolved. The CDR3 extends over 11 amino acids. The germline V gene encodes CDR1 DFQATT and CDR2 SNEGSKA (reference sequence). Deletions cut 5 bases from V and 4 bases from J, with 8 bases between. In nucleotides, the CDR3 is TGCAGTGCTGTCCCTACCTATGGCTACACCTTC. This codes for CSAVPTYGYTF.

This clone appeared a few times. Relative to the germline gene, one junction end is altered; a read error may explain this. The chain links TRBV10-3 to TRBJ2-3, with D unclear. Germline values: CDR1 ENHRY, CDR2 SYGVKD. The CDR3 has 15 amino acids. The CDR3, as DNA: TGTGTCATCAGTGATTCCGGATATCACACAGATACGCAGTATTTT. Its translation: CVISDSGYHTDTQYF.

This clone was found many times. J is TRBJ2-7 and V is TRBV18, with D tentatively TRBD2 (5 bases). V gave up 1 base and J gave up 5 bases, with 9 bases separating them. CDR1 is KGHSH, CDR2 LQKENI, per germline. The CDR3 covers 13 residues. The CDR3 is CASSPRGLDEQYF. For the CDR3, the DNA is TGTGCCAGCTCACCACGAGGGCTCGACGAGCAGTACTTC.

This clone was found many times. The chain recombines TRBV28 with TRBJ2-5; the match to TRBD2 covers 7 bases. Germline V CDR1 and CDR2: MDHEN, SYDVKM. CDR3 length: 15 amino acids. Germline trimming cut 6 bases from V and 4 bases from J; bases unmatched to any gene: 11. The CDR3 region has the DNA TGTGCCAGCAGCAAGCCCCGACGGGAGGCAGAGACCCAGTACTTC. Its protein product is CASSKPRREAETQYF.

The CDR3, as DNA: TGCAGTGCTAGAGGCGGGACTATGGGGGGGTGCTCCTACAATGAGCAGTTCTTC. This sequence encodes CSARGGTMGGCSYNEQFF. The chain has TRBV20-1 and TRBJ2-1, with 7 bases identical to TRBD2. The ends lost 1 base at V and 0 bases at J; junction bases unmatched: 12. The length of the CDR3 is 18 residues. In germline, CDR1 is DFQATT, CDR2 SNEGSKA (reference sequence).

By share, this clone counts as medium-sized. The chain links TRBV20-1 to TRBJ2-1, with D possibly matching TRBD2 (6 bases). V lost 1 base, J lost 3 bases, and 13 bases lay in between. From germline, CDR1 is DFQATT and CDR2 SNEGSKA (reference sequence). This CDR3 comprises 15 residues. CDR3 region: CSARVSTGGYNEQFF. The DNA for the CDR3 is TGCAGTGCTAGAGTATCGACCGGGGGCTACAATGAGCAGTTCTTC.

This clone occurred many times. The V and J genes are TRBV4-2 and TRBJ2-2; D may be TRBD1 or TRBD2 (5 bases each). The ends were cut back, 5 bases at V and 7 bases at J, with 11 bases in the middle. CDR1 and CDR2 from the germline V gene are LGHNA and YNFKEQ. The CDR3 runs 13 residues. DNA of the CDR3: TGTGCCAGCAGCTACACAGGAGGCGGGGAGCTGTTTTTT. Amino acid sequence: CASSYTGGGELFF.

This clone came up many times. V usage is TRBV9 and J usage is TRBJ2-1, with D perhaps matching TRBD1 or TRBD2 (7 bases each). The CDR3 loop spans 16 amino acids. Trimming took 0 bases from V and 4 from J, leaving 14 bases between them. CDR1 and CDR2 (germline): SGDLS, YYNGEE. CDR3 protein: CASSVGTRGQYNEQFF. In DNA form, the CDR3 reads TGTGCCAGCAGCGTAGGGACTAGGGGGCAATACAATGAGCAGTTCTTC.

This clone showed up many times. The rearrangement links TRBV19 to TRBJ1-5; unclear D gene. Germline values: CDR1 LNHDA, CDR2 SQIVND (reference sequence). This CDR3 comprises 11 residues. Trimming left V 5 bases short and J 11 bases short, with 10 bases between. In DNA form, the CDR3 reads TGTGCCAGTAGTGCCCCGGGGTCCCAGCATTTT. Protein: CASSAPGSQHF. The whole variable domain, filled in from reference TRBV19 and TRBJ1-5, reads DGGITQSPKYLFRKEGQNVTLSCEQNLNHDAMYWYRQDPGQGLRLIYYSQIVNDFQKGDIAEGYSVSREKKESFPLTVTSAQKNPTAFYLCASSAPGSQHFGDGTRLSIL.